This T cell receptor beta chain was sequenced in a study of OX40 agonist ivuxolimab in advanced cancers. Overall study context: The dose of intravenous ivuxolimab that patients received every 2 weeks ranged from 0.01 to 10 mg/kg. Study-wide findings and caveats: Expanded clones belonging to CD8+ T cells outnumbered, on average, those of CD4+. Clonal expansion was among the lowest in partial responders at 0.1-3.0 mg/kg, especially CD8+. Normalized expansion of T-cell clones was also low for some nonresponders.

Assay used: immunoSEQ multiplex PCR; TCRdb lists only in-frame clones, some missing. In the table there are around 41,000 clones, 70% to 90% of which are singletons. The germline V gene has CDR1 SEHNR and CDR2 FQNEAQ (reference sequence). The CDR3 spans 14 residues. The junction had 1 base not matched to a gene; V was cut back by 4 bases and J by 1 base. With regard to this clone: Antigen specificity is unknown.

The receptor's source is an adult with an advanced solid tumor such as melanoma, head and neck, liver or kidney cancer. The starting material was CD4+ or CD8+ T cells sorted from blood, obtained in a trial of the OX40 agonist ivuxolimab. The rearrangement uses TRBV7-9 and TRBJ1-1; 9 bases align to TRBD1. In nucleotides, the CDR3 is TGTGCCAGCAGCTCGACAGGGGGGAACACTGAAGCTTTCTTT. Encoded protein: CASSSTGGNTEAFF.